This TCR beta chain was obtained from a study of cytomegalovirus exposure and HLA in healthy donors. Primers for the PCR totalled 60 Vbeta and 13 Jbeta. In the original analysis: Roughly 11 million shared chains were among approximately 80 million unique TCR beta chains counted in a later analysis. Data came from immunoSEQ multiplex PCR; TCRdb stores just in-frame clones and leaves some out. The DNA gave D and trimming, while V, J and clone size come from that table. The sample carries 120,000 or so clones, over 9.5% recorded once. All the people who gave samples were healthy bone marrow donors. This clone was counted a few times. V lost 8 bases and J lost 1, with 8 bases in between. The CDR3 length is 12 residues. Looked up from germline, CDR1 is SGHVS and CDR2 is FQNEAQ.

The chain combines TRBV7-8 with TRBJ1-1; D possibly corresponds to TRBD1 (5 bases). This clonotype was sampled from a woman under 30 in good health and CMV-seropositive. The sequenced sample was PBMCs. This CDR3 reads CASSGGNTEAFF. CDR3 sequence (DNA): TGTGCCAGCTCCGGGGGGAACACTGAAGCTTTCTTT. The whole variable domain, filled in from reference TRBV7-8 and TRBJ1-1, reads GAGVSQSPRYKVAKRGQDVALRCDPISGHVSLFWYQQALGQGPEFLTYFQNEAQLDKSGLPSDRFFAERPEGSVSTLKIQRTQQEDSAVYLCASSGGNTEAFFGQGTRLTVV.